This entry concerns a single T cell receptor beta chain. Its target is unknown. The TCRbeta library was prepared with unique molecular identifiers. One entry per CDR3 protein results from TCRdb running MiXCR on the PCR reads. The repertoire has 90,000 to 130,000 distinct CDR3 sequences, about a tenth of them found once; the top ten carry under 40%. Germline V gene data show CDR1 as DFQATT and CDR2 as SNEGSKA (reference sequence). This CDR3 comprises 13 residues. V lost 3 bases and J lost 4; bases outside the gene matches: 4. The sample belongs to a study of T-cell reconstitution after alpha-beta-depleted transplantation in children. Study conclusions and caveats: Expanded graft clones, several hundred of them, were reportedly the source of alpha-beta T cells about two months after transplant. TCRbeta diversity was high at day 60 in some patients (a result of surviving recipient T cells and thymic progenitors). One year post-transplant, T-cell counts and diversity were largely derived from T cells produced anew.

This clonotype was sampled from a boy younger than 10 with acute lymphoblastic leukemia, due to receive a stem cell transplant. The chain couples TRBV20-1 to TRBJ2-3; TRBD1 aligns across 7 bases. The material was PBMCs, obtained before TCRalphabeta/CD19-depleted stem cell transplant. The DNA of the CDR3 is TGCAGTGCTAGGGACAGGATCGCAGATACGCAGTATTTT. Protein: CSARDRIADTQYF.